Listed below are T cell receptor beta chains from one sample, sequenced in a study of T cell repertoires in cytomegalovirus infection. The antigens for these receptors are not known. TCRdb itself ran the reads through MiXCR, one entry per CDR3 protein. Here the sample spans some 920,000 distinct CDR3 sequences, around 31% being singletons. Sequenced material: cultured CD8+ T cells from PBMCs, taken from culture after CMV antigen stimulation. These receptor sequences come from a human donor in good health (CMV status not recorded). Some clones in this sample may be carry-over from other donors' samples. Each CDR3 is given with its conserved first and last residue. The D gene is left open where the match is weak. Clone size, where shown, is once, few, many, or a class for clones that have expanded.

j_call clone_size v_call d_call cdr3_aa cdr3_nt
TRBJ2-2 NA TRBV5-5 NA CASSFDSGELFF TGTGCCAGCAGTTTCGACTCCGGGGAGCTGTTTTTT
TRBJ1-2 few TRBV27 NA CASSLSGQPYGYTF TGTGCCAGCAGTTTATCGGGGCAACCCTATGGCTACACCTTC
TRBJ1-5 NA TRBV19 NA CASSILGHSNQPQHF TGTGCCAGTAGTATACTTGGTCATAGCAATCAGCCCCAGCATTTT
TRBJ2-3 few TRBV7-9 NA CASNSRGDTDTQYF TGTGCCAGCAACTCGAGGGGGGACACAGATACGCAGTATTTT
TRBJ2-5 few TRBV5-8 TRBD1 CASSGKDRGWEETQYF TGTGCCAGCAGCGGCAAGGACAGGGGCTGGGAGGAGACCCAGTACTTC
TRBJ1-4 NA TRBV18 NA CASSPSNRVARGELFF TGTGCCAGCTCACCGAGTAACAGGGTCGCGAGAGGTGAACTGTTTTTT
TRBJ1-1 few TRBV11-2 NA CASPGAEAFF TGTGCCAGCCCGGGTGCTGAAGCTTTCTTT
TRBJ2-5 NA TRBV12-3/TRBV12-4 TRBD2 CASRPSGDPQQTQYF TGTGCCAGCAGACCTAGCGGGGACCCCCAACAGACCCAGTACTTC
TRBJ1-1 NA TRBV5-3 NA CASSLRDTLWGNEAFF TGTGCCAGCAGCTTGAGGGACACCCTGTGGGGGAATGAAGCTTTCTTT
TRBJ1-5 few TRBV6-2/TRBV6-3 NA CASSLRPTRGNQPQHF TGTGCCAGCAGTCTCCGGCCCACACGGGGCAATCAGCCCCAGCATTTT
TRBJ2-3 NA TRBV10-3 TRBD1 CAISVPGTGSTDTQYF TGTGCCATCAGTGTACCCGGGACAGGGAGCACAGATACGCAGTATTTT
TRBJ2-7 NA TRBV7-9 TRBD1 CASSHTRDRAQRSYEQYF TGTGCCAGCAGCCATACACGGGACAGGGCTCAGCGGTCCTACGAGCAGTACTTC
TRBJ1-4 NA TRBV12-3/TRBV12-4 NA CASSRDAYEKLFF TGTGCCAGCAGTCGGGACGCCTATGAAAAACTGTTTTTT
TRBJ2-3 NA TRBV7-9 TRBD2 CASSLVGLAGGTTNTQYF TGTGCCAGCAGCTTAGTCGGACTAGCGGGGGGGACGACGAATACGCAGTATTTT
TRBJ2-4 NA TRBV4-1 TRBD2 CASSQMSGGAKNIQYF TGCGCCAGCAGCCAAATGAGCGGGGGGGCCAAAAACATTCAGTACTTC
TRBJ1-2 NA TRBV4-3 NA CASSQVVTGGNYGYTF TGCGCCAGCAGCCAAGTCGTGACGGGGGGGAACTATGGCTACACCTTC
TRBJ2-5 few TRBV7-9 NA CASSSPKARETQYF TGTGCCAGCAGCTCCCCCAAAGCGAGAGAGACCCAGTACTTC
TRBJ1-5 NA TRBV7-9 TRBD1 CASSPSGQGGIQPQHF TGTGCCAGCAGCCCCTCGGGACAGGGGGGGATTCAGCCCCAGCATTTT
TRBJ2-2 many TRBV7-9 NA CASSRVSGHDTGELFF TGTGCCAGCAGCCGCGTAAGCGGACACGACACCGGGGAGCTGTTTTTT
TRBJ2-5 NA TRBV10-3 TRBD1 CAISDRGPETQYF TGTGCCATCAGCGACAGGGGGCCGGAGACCCAGTACTTC
TRBJ2-1 few TRBV7-9 NA CASSLFQGWEQFF TGTGCCAGCAGCCTTTTTCAGGGCTGGGAGCAGTTCTTC
TRBJ2-1 NA TRBV2 NA CASTSGQLANNEQFF TGTGCCAGCACGTCAGGACAATTGGCAAACAATGAGCAGTTCTTC
TRBJ2-1 NA TRBV12-5 NA CASGLEHEQFF TGTGCTAGTGGTTTGGAGCATGAGCAGTTCTTC
TRBJ2-3 many TRBV7-2 TRBD2 CASSSTTSRADTQYF TGTGCCAGCAGCTCCACGACTAGCCGCGCAGATACGCAGTATTTT
TRBJ1-4 NA TRBV4-1 NA CASSQEKFPETELFF TGCGCCAGCAGCCAAGAAAAGTTCCCCGAAACGGAACTGTTTTTT
TRBJ1-3 NA TRBV20-1 TRBD1 CSASHGQGSGNTIYF TGCAGTGCTAGCCACGGACAGGGGTCTGGAAACACCATATATTTT
TRBJ2-7 NA TRBV19 NA CASSHRAPYEQYF TGTGCCAGTAGTCACAGGGCCCCCTACGAGCAGTACTTC
TRBJ1-2 many TRBV7-2 NA CASSLSTGVYGYTF TGTGCCAGCAGCCTATCGACAGGAGTATATGGCTACACCTTC
TRBJ1-2 NA TRBV5-1 NA CASSLGGLNRITGYGYTF TGCGCCAGCAGCTTGGGCGGACTTAACAGGATCACTGGGTATGGCTACACCTTC